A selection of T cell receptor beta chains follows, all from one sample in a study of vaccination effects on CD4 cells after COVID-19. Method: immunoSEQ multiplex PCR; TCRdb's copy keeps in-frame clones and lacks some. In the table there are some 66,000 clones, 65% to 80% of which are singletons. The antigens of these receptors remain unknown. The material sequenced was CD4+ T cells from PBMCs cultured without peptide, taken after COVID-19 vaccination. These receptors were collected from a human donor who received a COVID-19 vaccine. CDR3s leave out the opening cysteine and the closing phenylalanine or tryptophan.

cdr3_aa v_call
AAGDTGELF TRBV12-3/TRBV12-4
ASSMRGQETQY TRBV9
ATSRDPFAGNNEKLF TRBV15
ASTQGAVNTEAF TRBV4-1
ASSLAGGRTEAF TRBV11-2
ATSREGGAEAF TRBV15
ASSSYERQAGYT TRBV7-2
ATSERGLNTEAF TRBV24-1
ATSRDRGLAGGADTQY TRBV15
ASSQVGIRETQY TRBV14
ASAGTPNEKLF TRBV28
SSGQGNTEAF TRBV29-1
ASHHLPSGANVLT TRBV19
ASSATVQQETQY TRBV7-2
SASNRGEYTDTQY TRBV20-1
ASSPQGARSPLH TRBV18
ASSDPGQGKETQY TRBV6-1
ASSVVAGNEQF TRBV7-3
ASSQSATALNTQY TRBV3-1/TRBV3-2
ASNPGQGISRGYT TRBV6-5
ASGIYTTGYQETQY TRBV12-5
ASSEGPGETQY TRBV2
ASNHGQTYSGANVLT TRBV28
ASSWGPNQPQH TRBV12-3/TRBV12-4
ASSLEQGNGYT TRBV5-1
AWSVGTGDSPLH TRBV30
ASSLASPGTDTQY TRBV7-2
ASSQAQNNEQF TRBV18
ASGLGLIPQETQY TRBV12-5
ASSVVEGTHEQF TRBV9
ASSLRVSSTEAF TRBV5-1
ASSAWGQGGYQETQY TRBV25-1
ASSLDVTENYGYT TRBV5-4
ASSFSGYSTDTQY TRBV5-1
ASSLSGSYGYT TRBV5-1
ASSQAPQETQY TRBV5-1
ASSYRGASYNEQF TRBV6-6
ASSLALGIPGELF TRBV5-1
ASSLGGGSSGNTIY TRBV7-9
ASSPRQGERADTQY TRBV10-1
ASSGQVYGYT TRBV6-2/TRBV6-3
ASGLVTGVPTEAF TRBV12-5